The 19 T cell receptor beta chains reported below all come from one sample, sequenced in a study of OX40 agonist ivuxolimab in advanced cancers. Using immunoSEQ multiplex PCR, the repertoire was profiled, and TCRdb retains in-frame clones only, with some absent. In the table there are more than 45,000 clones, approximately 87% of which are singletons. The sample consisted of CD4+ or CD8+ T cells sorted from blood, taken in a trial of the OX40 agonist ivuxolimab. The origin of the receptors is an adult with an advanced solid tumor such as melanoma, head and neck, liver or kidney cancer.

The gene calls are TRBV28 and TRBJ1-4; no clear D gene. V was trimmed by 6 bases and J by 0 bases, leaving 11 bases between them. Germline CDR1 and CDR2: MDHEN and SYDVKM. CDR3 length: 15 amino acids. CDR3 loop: CASSRPTATNEKLFF. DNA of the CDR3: TGTGCCAGCAGCCGTCCCACCGCAACTAATGAAAAACTGTTTTTT.

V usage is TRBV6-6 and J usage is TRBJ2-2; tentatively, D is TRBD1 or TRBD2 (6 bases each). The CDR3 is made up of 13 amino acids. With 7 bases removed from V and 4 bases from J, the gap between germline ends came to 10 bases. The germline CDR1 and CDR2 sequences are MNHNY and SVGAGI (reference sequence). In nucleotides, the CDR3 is TGTGCCAGCACACAGGGAGGCACCGGGGAGCTGTTTTTT. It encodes CASTQGGTGELFF.

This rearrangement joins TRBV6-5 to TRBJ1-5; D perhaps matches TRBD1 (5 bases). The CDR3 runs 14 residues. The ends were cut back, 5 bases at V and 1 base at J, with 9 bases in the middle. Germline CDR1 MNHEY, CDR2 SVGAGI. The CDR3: CASSPGDSNQPQHF. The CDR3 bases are TGTGCCAGCAGTCCCGGGGACAGCAATCAGCCCCAGCATTTT.

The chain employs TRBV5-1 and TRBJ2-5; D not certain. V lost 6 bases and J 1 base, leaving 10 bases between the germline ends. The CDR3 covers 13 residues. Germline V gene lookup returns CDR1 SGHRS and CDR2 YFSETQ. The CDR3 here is CASTLYPQETQYF. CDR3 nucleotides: TGCGCCAGCACCCTATACCCCCAAGAGACCCAGTACTTC.

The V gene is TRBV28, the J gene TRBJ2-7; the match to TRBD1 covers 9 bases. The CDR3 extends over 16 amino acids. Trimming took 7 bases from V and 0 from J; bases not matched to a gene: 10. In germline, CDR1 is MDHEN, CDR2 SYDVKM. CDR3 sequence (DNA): TGTGCCAGCAATCCCTCGGGACAGGGCTACTCCTACGAGCAGTACTTC. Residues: CASNPSGQGYSYEQYF.

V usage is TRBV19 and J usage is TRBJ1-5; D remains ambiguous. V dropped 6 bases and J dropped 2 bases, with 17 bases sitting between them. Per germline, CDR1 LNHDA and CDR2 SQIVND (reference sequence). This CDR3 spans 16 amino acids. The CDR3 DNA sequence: TGTGCCAGTAGCCTTATAGGGTTCACAGGCAATCAGCCCCAGCATTTT. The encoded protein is CASSLIGFTGNQPQHF.

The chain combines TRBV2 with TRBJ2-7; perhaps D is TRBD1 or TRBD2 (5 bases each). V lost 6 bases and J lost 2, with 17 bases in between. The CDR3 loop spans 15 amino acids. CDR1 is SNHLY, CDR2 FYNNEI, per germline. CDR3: CASRQGTPNAYEQYF. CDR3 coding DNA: TGTGCCAGCAGGCAAGGGACGCCGAACGCCTACGAGCAGTACTTC.

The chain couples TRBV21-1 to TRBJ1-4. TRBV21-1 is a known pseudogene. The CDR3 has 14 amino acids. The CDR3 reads CASSGQDGYEKLFF. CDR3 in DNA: TGTGCCAGCAGCGGTCAGGACGGATATGAAAAACTGTTTTTT.

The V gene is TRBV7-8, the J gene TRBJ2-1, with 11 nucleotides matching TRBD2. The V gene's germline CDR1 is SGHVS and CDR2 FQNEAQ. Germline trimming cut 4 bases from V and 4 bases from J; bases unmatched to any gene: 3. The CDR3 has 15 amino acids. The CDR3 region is CASSSRLAGYNEQFF. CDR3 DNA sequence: TGTGCCAGCAGCTCTAGACTAGCGGGGTACAATGAGCAGTTCTTC. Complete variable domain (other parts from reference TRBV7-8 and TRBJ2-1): GAGVSQSPRYKVAKRGQDVALRCDPISGHVSLFWYQQALGQGPEFLTYFQNEAQLDKSGLPSDRFFAERPEGSVSTLKIQRTQQEDSAVYLCASSSRLAGYNEQFFGPGTRLTVL.

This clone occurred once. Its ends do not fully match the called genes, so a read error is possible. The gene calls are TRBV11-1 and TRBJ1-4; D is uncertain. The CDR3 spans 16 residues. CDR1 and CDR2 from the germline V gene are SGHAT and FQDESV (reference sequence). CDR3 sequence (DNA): TGTGCCAGCAGCTCAGCGGCCAGCGCAACTAGTGAAAAACTGTTTTTT. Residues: CASSSAASATSEKLFF.

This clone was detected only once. CDR3 nucleotides: TGTGCCAGCAGCAAGGGACCCGTTTTACAAGAGACCCAGTACTTC. Translated, it gives CASSKGPVLQETQYF. This rearrangement joins TRBV21-1 to TRBJ2-5. TRBV21-1 is marked as a pseudogene. This CDR3 spans 15 amino acids.

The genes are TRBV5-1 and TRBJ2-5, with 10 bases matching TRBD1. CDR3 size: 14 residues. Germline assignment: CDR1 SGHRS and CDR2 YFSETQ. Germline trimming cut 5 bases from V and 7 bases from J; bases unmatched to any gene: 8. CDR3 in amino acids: CASRQGTGEGTQYF. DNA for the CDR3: TGCGCCAGCAGGCAAGGGACAGGGGAAGGGACCCAGTACTTC.

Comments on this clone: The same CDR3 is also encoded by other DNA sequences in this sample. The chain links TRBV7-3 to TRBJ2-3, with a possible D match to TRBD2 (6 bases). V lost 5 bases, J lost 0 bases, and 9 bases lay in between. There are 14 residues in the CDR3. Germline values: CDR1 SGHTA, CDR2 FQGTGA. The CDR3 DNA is TGTGCCAGCAGCCCGGGACTGAGCACAGATACGCAGTATTTT. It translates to CASSPGLSTDTQYF.

Here the CDR3 reads CASSTPTREAKNIQYF. CDR3 nucleotides: TGTGCCAGCAGTACTCCCACGAGGGAGGCCAAAAACATTCAGTACTTC. The rearrangement links TRBV27 to TRBJ2-4; D may be TRBD2 (5 bases). The V end lost 5 bases, the J end lost 1 base, and 15 bases lay between the germline ends. Per germline, CDR1 MNHEY and CDR2 SMNVEV (reference sequence). The CDR3 is 16 residues long.

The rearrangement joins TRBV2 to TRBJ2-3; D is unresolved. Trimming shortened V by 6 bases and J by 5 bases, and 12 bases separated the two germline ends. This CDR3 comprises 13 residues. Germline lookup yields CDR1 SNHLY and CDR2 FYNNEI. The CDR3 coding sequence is TGTGCCAGCAGGATGGAAGCAAGAGATACGCAGTATTTT. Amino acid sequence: CASRMEARDTQYF.

Written as DNA, the CDR3 is TGCGCCAGCAGCTTGGCACAGAGCTCCTACGAGCAGTACTTC. Encoded protein: CASSLAQSSYEQYF. The chain couples TRBV5-1 to TRBJ2-7; D is unclear. Trimming left V 0 bases short and J 0 bases short, with 7 bases between. Germline V gives CDR1 SGHRS, CDR2 YFSETQ. The CDR3 contains 14 residues.

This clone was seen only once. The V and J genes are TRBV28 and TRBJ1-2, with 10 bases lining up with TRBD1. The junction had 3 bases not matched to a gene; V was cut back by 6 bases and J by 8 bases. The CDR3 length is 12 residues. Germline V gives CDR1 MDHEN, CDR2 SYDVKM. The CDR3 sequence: CASRLTGGGYTF. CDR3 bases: TGTGCCAGCAGACTGACAGGGGGCGGCTACACCTTC.

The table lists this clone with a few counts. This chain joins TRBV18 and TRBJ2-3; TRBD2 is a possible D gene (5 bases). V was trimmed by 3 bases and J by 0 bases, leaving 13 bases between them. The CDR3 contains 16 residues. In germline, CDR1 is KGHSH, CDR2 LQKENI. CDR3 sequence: CASSPGQVASTDTQYF. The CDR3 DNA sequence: TGTGCCAGCTCACCCGGGCAAGTAGCGAGCACAGATACGCAGTATTTT.

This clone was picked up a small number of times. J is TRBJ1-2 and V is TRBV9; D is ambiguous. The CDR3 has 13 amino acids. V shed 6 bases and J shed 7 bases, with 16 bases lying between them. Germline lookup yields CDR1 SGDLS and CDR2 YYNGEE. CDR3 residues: CASTTKEVGGYTF. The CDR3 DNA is TGTGCCAGCACTACTAAGGAGGTTGGTGGCTACACCTTC.